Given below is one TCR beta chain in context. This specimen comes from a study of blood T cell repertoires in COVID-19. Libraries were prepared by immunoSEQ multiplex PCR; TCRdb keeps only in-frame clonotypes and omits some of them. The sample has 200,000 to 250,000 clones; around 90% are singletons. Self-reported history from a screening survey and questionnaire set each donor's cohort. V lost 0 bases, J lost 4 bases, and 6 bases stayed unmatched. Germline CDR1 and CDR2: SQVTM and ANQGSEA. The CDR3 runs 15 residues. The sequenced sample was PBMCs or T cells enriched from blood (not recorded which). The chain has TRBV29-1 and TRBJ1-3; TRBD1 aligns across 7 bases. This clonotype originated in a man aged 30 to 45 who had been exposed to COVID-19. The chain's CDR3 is CSVEEWDREGNTIYF. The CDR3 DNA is TGCAGCGTTGAAGAATGGGACAGAGAAGGAAACACCATATATTTT.